The entry below gives a single T cell receptor beta chain sequence along with its context. The antigen remains unidentified. TEMRA cells underwent FACS enrichment and CD8+ and CD4+ T cells underwent negative isolation. Reverse transcription of about 0.5 to 1 ug RNA used random hexamers. Amplification of TCR beta CDR3 spanned 54 Vbeta and 13 Jbeta via immunoSEQ multiplex PCR. TCRdb redid the calling of the immunoSEQ multiplex PCR reads with MiXCR, one entry per CDR3 protein. Altogether 160,000 or so distinct CDR3 sequences are present, 90% to 95% being singletons, with the ten largest covering approximately 0.11%. The data were taken from a study of CD8 T cells in Susac syndrome. Germline CDR1 DFQATT, CDR2 SNEGSKA (reference sequence). This CDR3 comprises 14 residues. The V gene lost 2 bases and the J gene lost 4 bases, with 13 bases spanning the gap. Overall study results and limits: The study recognized that its TCR sequencing and HLA analysis covered a relatively small number of individuals. The CD4+ T cell repertoires in Susac syndrome did not show any clonal expansion.

The sample taken for sequencing was CD4+ T cells from PBMCs. This clonotype was sampled from a human donor with Susac syndrome. The chain is built from TRBV20-1 and TRBJ2-3, with a weak D call TRBD1 (6 bases). The CDR3 region is CSARQGQFPDTQYF. In DNA, the CDR3 is TGCAGTGCTAGACAGGGGCAATTCCCAGATACGCAGTATTTT.